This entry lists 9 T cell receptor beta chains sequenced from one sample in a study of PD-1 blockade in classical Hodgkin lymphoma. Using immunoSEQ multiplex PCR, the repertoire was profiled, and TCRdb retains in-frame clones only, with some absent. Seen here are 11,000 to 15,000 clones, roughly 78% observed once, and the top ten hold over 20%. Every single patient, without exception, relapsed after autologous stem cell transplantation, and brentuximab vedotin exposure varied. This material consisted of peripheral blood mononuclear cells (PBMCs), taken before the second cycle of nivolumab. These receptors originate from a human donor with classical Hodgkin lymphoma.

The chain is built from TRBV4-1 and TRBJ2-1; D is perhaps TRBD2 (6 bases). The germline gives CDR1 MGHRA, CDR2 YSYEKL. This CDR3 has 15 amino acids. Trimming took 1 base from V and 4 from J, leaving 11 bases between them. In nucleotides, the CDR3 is TGCGCCAGCAGCCAAGGGGCAGGGACTTACAATGAGCAGTTCTTC. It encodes CASSQGAGTYNEQFF.

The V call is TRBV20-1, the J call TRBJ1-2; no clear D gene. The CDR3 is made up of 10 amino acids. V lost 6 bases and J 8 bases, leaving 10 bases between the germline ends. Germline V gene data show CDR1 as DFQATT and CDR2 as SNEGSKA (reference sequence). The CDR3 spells CSAIIGGYTF. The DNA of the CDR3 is TGCAGTGCCATAATAGGGGGCTACACCTTC.

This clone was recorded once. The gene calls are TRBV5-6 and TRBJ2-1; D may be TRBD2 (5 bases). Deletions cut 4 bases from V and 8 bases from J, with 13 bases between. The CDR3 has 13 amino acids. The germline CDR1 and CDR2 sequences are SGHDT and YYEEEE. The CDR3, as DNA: TGTGCCAGCAGCGCCCTACTAGGCCATGAGCAGTTCTTC. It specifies CASSALLGHEQFF. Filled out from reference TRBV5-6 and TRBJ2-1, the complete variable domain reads DAGVTQSPTHLIKTRGQQVTLRCSPKSGHDTVSWYQQALGQGPQFIFQYYEEEERQRGNFPDRFSGHQFPNYSSELNVNALLLGDSALYLCASSALLGHEQFFGPGTRLTVL.

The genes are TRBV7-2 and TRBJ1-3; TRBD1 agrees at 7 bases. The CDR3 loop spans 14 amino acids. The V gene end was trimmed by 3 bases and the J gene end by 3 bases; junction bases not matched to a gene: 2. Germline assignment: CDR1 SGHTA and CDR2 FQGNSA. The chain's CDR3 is CASSLTGRGNTIYF. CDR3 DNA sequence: TGTGCCAGCAGCTTGACAGGGCGTGGAAACACCATATATTTT.

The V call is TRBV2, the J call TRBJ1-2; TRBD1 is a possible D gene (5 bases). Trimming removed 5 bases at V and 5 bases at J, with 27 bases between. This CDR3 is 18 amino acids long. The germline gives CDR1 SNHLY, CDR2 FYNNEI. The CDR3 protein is CASSPPGPPGRERYGYTF. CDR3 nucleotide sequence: TGTGCCAGCAGTCCTCCCGGGCCCCCGGGCAGGGAGAGATATGGCTACACCTTC.

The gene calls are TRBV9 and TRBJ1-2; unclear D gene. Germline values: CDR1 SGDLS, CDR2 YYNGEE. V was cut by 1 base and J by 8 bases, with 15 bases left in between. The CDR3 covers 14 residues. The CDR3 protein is CASSVSSSGEGYTF. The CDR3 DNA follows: TGTGCCAGCAGCGTAAGTTCCTCCGGGGAAGGCTACACCTTC.

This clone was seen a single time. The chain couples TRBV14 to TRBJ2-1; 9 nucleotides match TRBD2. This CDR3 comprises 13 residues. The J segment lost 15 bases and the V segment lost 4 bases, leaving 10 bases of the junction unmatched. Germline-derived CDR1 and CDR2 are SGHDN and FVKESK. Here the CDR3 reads CASSRSLAGWVFF. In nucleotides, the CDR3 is TGTGCCAGCAGCCGATCTCTAGCGGGGTGGGTGTTCTTC.

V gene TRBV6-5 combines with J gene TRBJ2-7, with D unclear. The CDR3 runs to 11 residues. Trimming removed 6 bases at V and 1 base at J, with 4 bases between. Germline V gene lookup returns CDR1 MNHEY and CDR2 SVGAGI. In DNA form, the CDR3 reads TGTGCCAGCAGACTGTCCTACGAGCAGTACTTC. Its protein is CASRLSYEQYF.

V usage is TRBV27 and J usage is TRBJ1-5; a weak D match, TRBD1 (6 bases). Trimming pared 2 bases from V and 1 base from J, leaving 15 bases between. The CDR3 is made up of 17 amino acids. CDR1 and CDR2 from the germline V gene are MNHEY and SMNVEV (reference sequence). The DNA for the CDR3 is TGTGCCAGCAGTTTAAACAGGGAGAGTTTGAGCAATCAGCCCCAGCATTTT. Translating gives CASSLNRESLSNQPQHF.